The rows below give T cell receptor beta chains drawn from one sample of a study of cytomegalovirus exposure and HLA in healthy donors. Sequencing was performed with immunoSEQ multiplex PCR; in TCRdb, only in-frame clones are kept and a portion is missing. Among more than 90,000 clones, 70% to 85% were seen once, and the ten largest hold around 3.8%. The sequencing input was PBMCs. These receptors came from a man between 45 and 60 years old in good health and CMV-seronegative. CDR3s include the opening cysteine and the closing phenylalanine or tryptophan. A D gene is named only where the DNA matches it firmly. Clone size appears in some rows only: once, few, many, or a class for an expanded clone.

CDR3 length: 13; V gene: TRBV7-8; clone size: few; D gene: NA; J gene: TRBJ2-7; CDR3 protein: CASSLKPGDEQYF; CDR3 DNA: TGTGCCAGCAGCTTGAAGCCCGGGGACGAGCAGTACTTC
CDR3 length: 16; V gene: TRBV27; clone size: NA; D gene: NA; J gene: TRBJ1-1; CDR3 protein: CASRRLTGQMNTEAFF; CDR3 DNA: TGTGCCAGCAGAAGGCTTACAGGTCAGATGAACACTGAAGCTTTCTTT
CDR3 length: 17; V gene: TRBV10-2; clone size: NA; D gene: NA; J gene: TRBJ2-7; CDR3 protein: CASSESSLGRGPYEQYF; CDR3 DNA: TGCGCCAGCAGTGAGTCGTCGTTGGGGCGGGGACCCTACGAGCAGTACTTC
CDR3 length: 13; V gene: TRBV10-3; clone size: NA; D gene: TRBD2; J gene: TRBJ2-1; CDR3 protein: CAIKGGRDNEQFF; CDR3 DNA: TGTGCCATCAAGGGCGGGAGAGACAATGAGCAGTTCTTC
CDR3 length: 14; V gene: TRBV2; clone size: NA; D gene: NA; J gene: TRBJ1-1; CDR3 protein: CASTQDNAYTEAFF; CDR3 DNA: TGTGCCAGCACCCAGGACAATGCGTACACTGAAGCTTTCTTT
CDR3 length: 15; V gene: TRBV6-5; clone size: few; D gene: NA; J gene: TRBJ1-5; CDR3 protein: CASSYWGVGNQPQHF; CDR3 DNA: TGTGCCAGCAGTTACTGGGGAGTCGGCAATCAGCCCCAGCATTTT
CDR3 length: 12; V gene: TRBV28; clone size: few; D gene: NA; J gene: TRBJ2-2; CDR3 protein: CASSANTGELFF; CDR3 DNA: TGTGCCAGCAGCGCGAACACCGGGGAGCTGTTTTTT
CDR3 length: 16; V gene: TRBV30; clone size: NA; D gene: NA; J gene: TRBJ1-2; CDR3 protein: CAWMDSSLLLGSGYTF; CDR3 DNA: TGTGCCTGGATGGACAGCTCTCTCTTGCTGGGAAGTGGCTACACCTTC
CDR3 length: 15; V gene: TRBV28; clone size: NA; D gene: NA; J gene: TRBJ2-3; CDR3 protein: CASQTGSHQGDTQYF; CDR3 DNA: TGTGCCAGTCAAACAGGGTCTCATCAGGGAGATACGCAGTATTTT
CDR3 length: 18; V gene: TRBV5-3; clone size: NA; D gene: TRBD1; J gene: TRBJ1-2; CDR3 protein: CARSLGADVWDSSYGYTF; CDR3 DNA: TGTGCCAGAAGCTTGGGGGCCGATGTCTGGGACAGCTCCTATGGCTACACCTTC
CDR3 length: 12; V gene: TRBV5-1; clone size: NA; D gene: NA; J gene: TRBJ2-1; CDR3 protein: CASSWGQIEQFF; CDR3 DNA: TGCGCCAGCAGCTGGGGGCAGATTGAGCAGTTCTTC
CDR3 length: 15; V gene: TRBV10-3; clone size: few; D gene: TRBD1; J gene: TRBJ1-5; CDR3 protein: CASAAGQAKNQPQHF; CDR3 DNA: TGTGCCTCTGCCGCGGGACAGGCCAAAAATCAGCCCCAGCATTTT
CDR3 length: 14; V gene: TRBV7-9; clone size: NA; D gene: NA; J gene: TRBJ2-7; CDR3 protein: CASSLGGDTYEQYF; CDR3 DNA: TGTGCCAGCAGCTTAGGGGGCGATACCTACGAGCAGTACTTC
CDR3 length: 15; V gene: TRBV2; clone size: NA; D gene: TRBD1; J gene: TRBJ1-4; CDR3 protein: CASSLRDRGGQKLFF; CDR3 DNA: TGTGCCAGCAGTCTCCGGGACAGGGGGGGTCAAAAACTGTTTTTT
CDR3 length: 14; V gene: TRBV2; clone size: once; D gene: TRBD1; J gene: TRBJ1-5; CDR3 protein: CASTWTGTGEPQHF; CDR3 DNA: TGTGCCAGCACCTGGACAGGGACGGGGGAGCCCCAGCATTTT
CDR3 length: 14; V gene: TRBV6-5; clone size: NA; D gene: TRBD1; J gene: TRBJ1-2; CDR3 protein: CASSYSNRGDGYTF; CDR3 DNA: TGTGCCAGCAGTTACTCGAACAGGGGGGATGGCTACACCTTC
CDR3 length: 14; V gene: TRBV11-2; clone size: NA; D gene: TRBD2; J gene: TRBJ2-5; CDR3 protein: CASSLEPSGETQYF; CDR3 DNA: TGTGCCAGCAGCTTAGAGCCTAGCGGAGAGACCCAGTACTTC
CDR3 length: 14; V gene: TRBV7-3; clone size: medium-sized; D gene: TRBD1; J gene: TRBJ1-1; CDR3 protein: CASSLQGARTEAFF; CDR3 DNA: TGTGCCAGCAGCTTACAGGGGGCGCGAACTGAAGCTTTCTTT
CDR3 length: 14; V gene: TRBV7-9; clone size: NA; D gene: NA; J gene: TRBJ1-4; CDR3 protein: CSSSRVPTNEKLFF; CDR3 DNA: TGTTCCAGCAGCCGCGTTCCAACTAATGAAAAACTGTTTTTT
CDR3 length: 18; V gene: TRBV12-1; clone size: NA; D gene: NA; J gene: TRBJ1-2; CDR3 protein: CASSPAQGALRVGYGYTF; CDR3 DNA: TGTGCCAGCAGCCCGGCCCAGGGGGCGTTGCGGGTGGGCTATGGCTACACCTTC
CDR3 length: 17; V gene: TRBV6-1; clone size: NA; D gene: TRBD2; J gene: TRBJ2-5; CDR3 protein: CASSEARTSGGRGTQYF; CDR3 DNA: TGTGCCAGCAGTGAAGCCAGGACTAGCGGGGGGCGCGGGACCCAGTACTTC